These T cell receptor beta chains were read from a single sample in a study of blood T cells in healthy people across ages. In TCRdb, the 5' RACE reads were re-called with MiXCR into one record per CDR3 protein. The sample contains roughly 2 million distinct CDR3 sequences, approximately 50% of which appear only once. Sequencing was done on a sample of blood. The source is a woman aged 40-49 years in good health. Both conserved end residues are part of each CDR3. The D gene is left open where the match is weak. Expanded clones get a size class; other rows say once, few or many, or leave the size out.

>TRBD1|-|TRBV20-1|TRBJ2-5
CSARDDRVRETQYF
TGCAGTGCTAGAGATGACAGGGTGAGAGAGACCCAGTACTTC
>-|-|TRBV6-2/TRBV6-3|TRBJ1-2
CASSYPYRELGDYGYTF
TGTGCCAGCAGTTACCCATACAGGGAATTGGGAGACTATGGCTACACCTTC
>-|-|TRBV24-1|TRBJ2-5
CATRLRDLQETQYF
TGTGCCACCCGCCTCCGGGACCTCCAAGAGACCCAGTACTTC
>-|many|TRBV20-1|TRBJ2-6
CSAVGRSRSGANVLTF
TGCAGTGCTGTCGGCAGGAGCCGCTCTGGGGCCAACGTCCTGACTTTC
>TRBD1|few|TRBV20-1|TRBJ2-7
CSARENRGRNPYVYEQYF
TGCAGTGCTAGAGAGAACAGGGGGCGGAATCCCTACGTCTACGAGCAGTACTTC
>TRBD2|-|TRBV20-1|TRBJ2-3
CSARGDYLDTQYF
TGCAGTGCTAGGGGGGACTATTTAGATACGCAGTATTTT
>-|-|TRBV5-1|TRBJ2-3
CASSLRPWQNTDTQYF
TGCGCCAGCAGCTTGCGGCCCTGGCAGAACACAGATACGCAGTATTTT
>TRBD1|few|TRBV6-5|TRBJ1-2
CASSSTGVAYGYTF
TGTGCCAGCAGTTCGACAGGGGTGGCGTATGGCTACACCTTC
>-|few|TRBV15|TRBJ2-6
CATSRDRRGSGANVLTF
TGTGCCACCAGCAGAGATAGACGGGGGTCTGGGGCCAACGTCCTGACTTTC
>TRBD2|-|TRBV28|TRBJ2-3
CASSPSTSVSTDTQYF
TGTGCCAGCAGTCCCTCGACTAGCGTTAGCACAGATACGCAGTATTTT
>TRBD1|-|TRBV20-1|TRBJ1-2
CSAQGQGGNYGYTF
TGCAGTGCACAGGGACAGGGGGGAAACTATGGCTACACCTTC
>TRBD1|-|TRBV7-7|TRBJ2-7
CASSSGQGVNYEQYF
TGTGCTAGCAGCTCTGGACAGGGAGTTAACTATGAGCAGTACTTC
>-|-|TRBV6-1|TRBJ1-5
CASRDRQGQPQHF
TGTGCCAGCAGGGACCGCCAGGGTCAGCCCCAGCATTTT
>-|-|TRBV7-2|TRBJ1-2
CASSWPYLYGYTF
TGTGCCAGCAGCTGGCCCTACCTCTATGGCTACACCTTC
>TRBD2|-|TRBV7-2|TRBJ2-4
CASSPAGVNNIQYF
TGTGCCAGCAGCCCGGCGGGGGTTAATAACATTCAGTACTTC
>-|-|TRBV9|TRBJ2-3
CASSVAGRGVTDTQYF
TGTGCCAGCAGCGTAGCTGGGCGGGGAGTCACAGATACGCAGTATTTT
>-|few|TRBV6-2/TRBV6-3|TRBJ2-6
CASSPNVASGANVLTF
TGTGCCAGCAGCCCCAACGTAGCCTCTGGGGCCAACGTCCTGACTTTC
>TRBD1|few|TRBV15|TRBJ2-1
CATSRDGQGVGGRRANEQFF
TGTGCCACCAGCAGAGATGGGCAGGGGGTGGGCGGTCGTCGGGCCAATGAGCAGTTCTTC
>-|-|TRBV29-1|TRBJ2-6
CSVSDSAGANVLTF
TGCAGCGTAAGCGACAGTGCTGGGGCCAACGTCCTGACTTTC
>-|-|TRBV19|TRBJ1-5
CASSMTASLFNQPQHF
TGTGCCAGTAGTATGACGGCCAGTTTGTTCAATCAGCCCCAGCATTTT
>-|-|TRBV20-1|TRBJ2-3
CSAKASPSTDTQYF
TGCAGTGCTAAGGCTAGCCCGAGCACAGATACGCAGTATTTT
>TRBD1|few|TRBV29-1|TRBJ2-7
CSVQWTGPYEQYF
TGCAGCGTCCAATGGACAGGACCCTACGAGCAGTACTTC
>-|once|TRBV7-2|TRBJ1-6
CASSLYRVNSPLHF
TGTGCCAGCAGCTTATACAGGGTAAATTCACCCCTCCACTTT
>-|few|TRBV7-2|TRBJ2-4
CASSSQVGEKQYF
TGTGCCAGCAGCTCGCAAGTGGGGGAAAAGCAGTACTTC
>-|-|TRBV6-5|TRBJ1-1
CASSYGSRGEAFF
TGTGCCAGCAGTTACGGGTCGAGGGGTGAAGCTTTCTTT
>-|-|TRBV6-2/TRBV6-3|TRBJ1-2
CARGDLHFRRPTCNYGYTF
TGTGCCAGAGGGGACCTCCACTTCAGGCGACCGACATGCAACTATGGCTACACCTTC
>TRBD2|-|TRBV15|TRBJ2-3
CATSRDSWTSGDTQYF
TGTGCCACCAGCAGAGATAGTTGGACTAGCGGGGATACGCAGTATTTT
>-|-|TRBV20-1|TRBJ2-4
CDRGGSGAKNIQYF
TGCGACCGTGGGGGTTCAGGGGCCAAAAACATTCAGTACTTC
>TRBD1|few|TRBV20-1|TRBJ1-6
CSATETGGGSPLHF
TGCAGTGCCACAGAAACAGGGGGTGGTTCACCCCTCCACTTT
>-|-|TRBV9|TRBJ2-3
CASSVSRGPRTDTQYF
TGTGCCAGCAGCGTATCCCGGGGGCCCCGCACAGATACGCAGTATTTT
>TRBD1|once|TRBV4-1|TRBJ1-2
CASSQADRAAGYTF
TGCGCCAGCAGCCAAGCTGACAGGGCGGCTGGCTACACCTTC
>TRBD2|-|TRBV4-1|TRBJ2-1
CASSQDRWDSGGQETQFF
TGCGCCAGCAGCCAAGATCGGTGGGATAGCGGGGGCCAAGAGACCCAGTTCTTC
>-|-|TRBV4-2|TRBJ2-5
CASSQAAEETQYF
TGTGCCAGCAGCCAAGCAGCGGAAGAGACCCAGTACTTC
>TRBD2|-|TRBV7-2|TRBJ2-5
CASSSGLAGTQETQYF
TGTGCCAGCAGCTCCGGACTAGCGGGGACACAAGAGACCCAGTACTTC
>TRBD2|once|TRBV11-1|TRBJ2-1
CASSLARRGGYNEQFF
TGTGCCAGCAGCTTAGCGCGGCGGGGGGGGTACAATGAGCAGTTCTTC
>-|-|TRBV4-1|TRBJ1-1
CASSHPPAGQVNTEAFF
TGCGCCAGCAGCCACCCCCCCGCAGGGCAGGTGAACACTGAAGCTTTCTTT
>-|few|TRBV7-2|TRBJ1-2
CASSPDKLYGYTF
TGTGCCAGCAGCCCGGACAAGCTCTATGGCTACACCTTC
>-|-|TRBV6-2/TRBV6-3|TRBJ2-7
CASIDPRGRSYEQYF
TGTGCCAGCATCGACCCCCGAGGCAGGAGCTACGAGCAGTACTTC
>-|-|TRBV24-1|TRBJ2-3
CATSDLETGPIYTDTQYF
TGTGCCACCAGTGATTTGGAGACAGGACCTATTTACACAGATACGCAGTATTTT
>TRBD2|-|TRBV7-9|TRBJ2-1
CASSQGTSRDYNEQFF
TGTGCCAGCAGTCAAGGGACTAGCAGAGATTACAATGAGCAGTTCTTC
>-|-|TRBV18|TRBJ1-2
CASSPNDSNYGYTF
TGTGCCAGCTCACCAAACGACAGTAACTATGGCTACACCTTC
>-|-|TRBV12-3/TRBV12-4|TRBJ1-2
CASSHLIGTSANYGYTF
TGTGCCAGCAGCCATCTGATCGGGACAAGCGCTAACTATGGCTACACCTTC
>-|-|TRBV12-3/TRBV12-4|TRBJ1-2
CASSNQAGAGYDYTF
TGTGCCAGCAGTAACCAGGCGGGGGCGGGCTATGACTACACCTTC
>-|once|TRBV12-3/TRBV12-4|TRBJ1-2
CASGYWGSSNYGYTF
TGTGCCAGCGGATACTGGGGTTCCTCTAACTATGGCTACACCTTC
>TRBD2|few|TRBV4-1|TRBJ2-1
CASSQITGLAGGPGSYNEQFF
TGCGCCAGCAGCCAAATAACGGGACTAGCGGGGGGGCCCGGCTCCTACAATGAGCAGTTCTTC
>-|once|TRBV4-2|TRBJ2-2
CASSQGKLTGELFF
TGTGCCAGCAGCCAAGGGAAGTTGACCGGGGAGCTGTTTTTT
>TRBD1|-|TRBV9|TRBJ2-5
CASGGTGWEETQYF
TGTGCCAGCGGGGGGACAGGATGGGAGGAGACCCAGTACTTC
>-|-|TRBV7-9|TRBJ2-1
CASSPRGAFYNEQFF
TGTGCCAGCAGTCCCCGGGGGGCCTTCTACAATGAGCAGTTCTTC
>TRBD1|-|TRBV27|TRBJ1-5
CASSLSQGGPQPQHF
TGTGCCAGCAGTTTAAGCCAGGGGGGTCCTCAGCCCCAGCATTTT
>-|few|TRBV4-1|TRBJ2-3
CASSQDHGTDTQYF
TGCGCCAGCAGCCAAGATCATGGCACAGATACGCAGTATTTT
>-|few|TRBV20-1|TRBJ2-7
CSARDGLPPGEQYF
TGCAGTGCTAGAGATGGACTCCCCCCTGGGGAGCAGTACTTC